This paragraph covers one T cell receptor (beta chain) sequence. What it recognizes is unknown. From the 120-subject validation cohort, which was separate from the roughly 690-subject first cohort, the donors were drawn. The data originate from a study of cytomegalovirus exposure and HLA in healthy donors. The CDR3 contains 11 residues. Trimming took 2 bases from V and 10 from J; bases not matched to a gene: 2. Looked up from germline, CDR1 is DFQATT and CDR2 is SNEGSKA (reference sequence). Only in-frame clones appear in the TCRdb table, and some are missing; sequencing was by immunoSEQ multiplex PCR. The sample yields some 150,000 clones, around nine tenths seen once. Study conclusions and caveats: High specificity and sensitivity for cytomegalovirus status were reported for the classifier. Generally TCR sequences proved uncommon, though certain public TCRs appeared in numerous donors. Cytomegalovirus-associated TCR beta chains were listed, numbering 150 to 200.

This TCR derives from a woman aged 18 to 35 in good health and CMV-seropositive. Sequenced sample: PBMCs. The chain joins TRBV20-1 to TRBJ2-1, with TRBD1 matching over 7 bases. This chain's CDR3 is CSARKDREQFF. CDR3 nucleotides: TGCAGTGCTAGAAAGGACAGGGAGCAGTTCTTC.